The 18 T cell receptor beta chains in this list originate from one sample, sequenced in a study of PD-1 blockade in classical Hodgkin lymphoma. Each patient experienced a relapse that followed autologous stem cell transplantation, and brentuximab vedotin exposure varied. The table came from immunoSEQ multiplex PCR; TCRdb's copy has only in-frame clones and leaves some out. In the table there are under 110,000 clones, 85% to 90% of which are singletons. This specimen was peripheral blood mononuclear cells (PBMCs), taken before the second cycle of nivolumab. All receptors come from a human donor with classical Hodgkin lymphoma.

The CDR3 loop is CASSQDRTNYGYTF. The CDR3 DNA reads TGTGCCAGCAGCCAAGATAGGACTAACTATGGCTACACCTTC. This rearrangement joins TRBV4-2 to TRBJ1-2, with D unclear. Germline V gene sequence: CDR1 LGHNA, CDR2 YNFKEQ. The CDR3 spans 14 residues. Trimming removed 0 bases at V and 0 bases at J, with 5 bases between.

J is TRBJ2-3 and V is TRBV6-4; D perhaps matches TRBD2 (5 bases). Germline CDR1 reads MRHNA; CDR2 reads SNTAGT. The CDR3 length is 15 residues. The ends were cut back, 3 bases at V and 6 bases at J, with 16 bases in the middle. The CDR3 coding sequence is TGTGCCAGCAGTGATGCGGGTTCCACCGACGATACGCAGTATTTT. It is translated as CASSDAGSTDDTQYF.

This chain links TRBV5-1 with TRBJ1-2; the match to TRBD1 covers 7 bases. With 4 bases clipped from V and 4 bases from J, the junction kept 4 bases outside the gene matches. The CDR3 is 13 amino acids. The germline CDR1 and CDR2 sequences are SGHRS and YFSETQ. Here the CDR3 DNA reads TGCGCCAGCAGCCGGGACAGTCTCTATGGCTACACCTTC. Translation: CASSRDSLYGYTF.

The chain uses TRBV7-8 and TRBJ2-1; 13 bases map to TRBD2. The CDR3 runs to 17 residues. CDR1 is SGHVS, CDR2 FQNEAQ, per germline. The V segment lost 3 bases and the J segment 6 bases; nucleotides outside the gene matches: 8. This chain's CDR3 is CASSLVPGLAGSNEQFF. CDR3 DNA sequence: TGTGCCAGCAGCTTGGTCCCGGGACTAGCGGGGAGCAATGAGCAGTTCTTC.

The J gene is TRBJ2-3, the V gene TRBV7-3; D call uncertain. V gave up 5 bases and J gave up 0 bases, with 9 bases separating them. Germline V lookup: CDR1 SGHTA, CDR2 FQGTGA. This CDR3 has 14 amino acids. CDR3 nucleotide sequence: TGTGCCAGCAGCCCGCAGCACAGCACAGATACGCAGTATTTT. Translating gives CASSPQHSTDTQYF.

This clone occurred once. V is TRBV6-5 and J is TRBJ2-1; unclear D gene. CDR1 is MNHEY, CDR2 SVGAGI, per germline. V was shortened by 6 bases and J by 5 bases, with 11 bases between the two germline ends. This CDR3 is built from 13 residues. CDR3 sequence (DNA): TGTGCCAGCAGGATCTTCCCTAACAATGAGCAGTTCTTC. Translated, it gives CASRIFPNNEQFF.

The CDR3 coding sequence is TGTGCCAGCAGCAGAGCGGGGGATAAAGGTGAGCAGTTCTTC. Translating gives CASSRAGDKGEQFF. V gene TRBV7-2 combines with J gene TRBJ2-1; 8 bases line up with TRBD2. The CDR3 length is 14 residues. Germline V gives CDR1 SGHTA, CDR2 FQGNSA. Germline trimming cut 5 bases from V and 9 bases from J; bases unmatched to any gene: 9. The variable domain in full, completed from reference TRBV7-2 and TRBJ2-1, reads GAGVSQSPSNKVTEKGKDVELRCDPISGHTALYWYRQSLGQGLEFLIYFQGNSAPDKSGLPSDRFSAERTGGSVSTLTIQRTQQEDSAVYLCASSRAGDKGEQFFGPGTRLTVL.

This clone was picked up a small number of times. The chain is built from TRBV5-1 and TRBJ1-2; no clear D. The CDR3 totals 12 residues. In germline, CDR1 is SGHRS, CDR2 YFSETQ. Trimming pared 4 bases from V and 8 bases from J, leaving 12 bases between. CDR3 bases: TGCGCCAGCAGCCCGTCGGGATTCGGCTACACCTTC. As protein: CASSPSGFGYTF. The full variable domain, its missing parts supplied by reference TRBV5-1 and TRBJ1-2, is KAGVTQTPRYLIKTRGQQVTLSCSPISGHRSVSWYQQTPGQGLQFLFEYFSETQRNKGNFPGRFSGRQFSNSRSEMNVSTLELGDSALYLCASSPSGFGYTFGSGTRLTVV.

The chain uses TRBV6-5 and TRBJ1-2, with 7 bases matching TRBD1. With V trimmed by 5 bases and J by 7 bases, 4 bases remained unmatched. CDR1 and CDR2 from the germline V gene are MNHEY and SVGAGI. The CDR3 loop spans 12 amino acids. The CDR3, as DNA: TGTGCCAGCAGTATGAGACAGGGTGGCTACACCTTC. This codes for CASSMRQGGYTF.

The V call is TRBV5-1, the J call TRBJ2-7, with 8 bases matching TRBD2. J gave up 2 bases and V 7 bases, and 11 bases lay outside the gene matches. CDR1 and CDR2 from the germline V gene are SGHRS and YFSETQ. The CDR3 extends over 15 amino acids. CDR3 in amino acids: CASGKRGGLAYEQYF. Here the CDR3 DNA reads TGCGCCAGCGGAAAACGCGGGGGGTTGGCCTACGAGCAGTACTTC.

The V and J genes are TRBV29-1 and TRBJ1-2; TRBD1 is a possible D gene (5 bases). The CDR3 has 13 residues. The V gene's germline CDR1 is SQVTM and CDR2 ANQGSEA. V dropped 2 bases and J dropped 6 bases, with 13 bases sitting between them. The CDR3 sequence is CSVERAGTNGYTF. The DNA for the CDR3 is TGCAGCGTTGAACGGGCAGGGACGAATGGCTACACCTTC.

J is TRBJ2-5 and V is TRBV28, with TRBD1 matching over 8 bases. The CDR3 has 14 amino acids. Germline CDR1 is MDHEN and CDR2 is SYDVKM. Trimming at V came to 6 bases and at J to 4 bases, leaving 7 bases not matched to a gene. CDR3 protein: CASRFTGGRETQYF. CDR3 sequence (DNA): TGTGCCAGCAGATTCACAGGGGGTAGAGAGACCCAGTACTTC.

This chain links TRBV5-1 with TRBJ2-5; D is possibly TRBD1 (5 bases). The V gene lost 6 bases and the J gene lost 2 bases, with 11 bases spanning the gap. CDR1 SGHRS and CDR2 YFSETQ come from the germline V gene. The CDR3 runs 13 residues. The CDR3 nucleotides are TGCGCCAGCAACTACAGGTCTCAAGAGACCCAGTACTTC. Translated: CASNYRSQETQYF.

This chain connects TRBV11-2 to TRBJ2-3; 7 positions match TRBD2. CDR1 is SGHAT and CDR2 is FQNNGV in the germline V gene. Trimming took 1 base from V and 5 from J; bases not matched to a gene: 6. This CDR3 has 15 amino acids. The CDR3 region has the DNA TGTGCCAGCAGCTTAGGATGGTCGGGGGGAGATACGCAGTATTTT. It codes for CASSLGWSGGDTQYF. Full variable domain (missing parts from reference TRBV11-2 and TRBJ2-3): EAGVAQSPRYKIIEKRQSVAFWCNPISGHATLYWYQQILGQGPKLLIQFQNNGVVDDSQLPKDRFSAERLKGVDSTLKIQPAKLEDSAVYLCASSLGWSGGDTQYFGPGTRLTVL.

This clone is a singleton in its sample. The rearrangement links TRBV7-9 to TRBJ2-5, with 10 bases lining up with TRBD2. Germline values: CDR1 SEHNR, CDR2 FQNEAQ (reference sequence). V shed 3 bases and J 5 bases; nucleotides not matched to a gene: 15. The CDR3 runs 18 residues. CDR3 protein: CASSLGTLSGGERETQYF. The CDR3 DNA sequence: TGTGCCAGCAGCTTGGGGACCCTAAGCGGGGGGGAGCGGGAGACCCAGTACTTC.

In DNA, the CDR3 is TGTGCCATCAGTGACCTAGGCTTAGGCTCCGGCGGGGACAGGGAGAACACTGAAGCTTTCTTT. Protein: CAISDLGLGSGGDRENTEAFF. This rearrangement joins TRBV10-3 to TRBJ1-1, with TRBD1 matching over 9 bases. V shed 3 bases and J 1 base; nucleotides not matched to a gene: 21. The CDR3 runs to 21 residues. CDR1 and CDR2 from the germline V gene are ENHRY and SYGVKD.

V gene TRBV30 combines with J gene TRBJ2-5; TRBD2 might be the D (6 bases). V lost 2 bases and J lost 5, with 30 bases in between. Germline V gives CDR1 GTSNPN, CDR2 SVGIG (reference sequence). This CDR3 spans 19 amino acids. CDR3 sequence (DNA): TGTGCCTGGAGTCTGTGGGCTGGTGGGACTTCGTGGGGCCAGGAGACCCAGTACTTC. It codes for CAWSLWAGGTSWGQETQYF.

The V call is TRBV27, the J call TRBJ2-3, with 11 bases that match TRBD2. Germline CDR1 and CDR2: MNHEY and SMNVEV (reference sequence). The CDR3 spans 18 residues. V gave up 8 bases and J gave up 0 bases; unmatched junction bases: 13. This CDR3 reads CASRRRLAGGTSTDTQYF. CDR3 nucleotide sequence: TGTGCCAGCCGGAGGAGATTAGCGGGGGGGACTAGCACAGATACGCAGTATTTT.